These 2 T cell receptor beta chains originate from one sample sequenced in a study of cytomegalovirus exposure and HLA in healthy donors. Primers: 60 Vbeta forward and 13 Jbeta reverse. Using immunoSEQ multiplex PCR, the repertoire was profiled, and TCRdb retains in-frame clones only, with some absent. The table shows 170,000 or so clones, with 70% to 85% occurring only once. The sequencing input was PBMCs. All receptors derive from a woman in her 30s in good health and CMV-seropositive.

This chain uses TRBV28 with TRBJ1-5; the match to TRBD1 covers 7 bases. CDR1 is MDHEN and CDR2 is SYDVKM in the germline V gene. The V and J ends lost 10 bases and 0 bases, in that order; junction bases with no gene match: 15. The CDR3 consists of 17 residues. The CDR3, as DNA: TGTGCCACGTTAGTAGGGGGCGCGTCCGATAGCAATCAGCCCCAGCATTTT. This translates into CATLVGGASDSNQPQHF.

In DNA form, the CDR3 reads TGTGCCAGCAGGGCAGGACTAGCGGGGGGAGAGACCCAGTACTTC. This codes for CASRAGLAGGETQYF. The chain uses TRBV25-1 and TRBJ2-5; 14 bases match TRBD2. From germline, CDR1 is MGHDK and CDR2 SYGVNS. J was trimmed by 4 bases and V by 6 bases; bases with no gene match: 4. CDR3 length: 15 residues.